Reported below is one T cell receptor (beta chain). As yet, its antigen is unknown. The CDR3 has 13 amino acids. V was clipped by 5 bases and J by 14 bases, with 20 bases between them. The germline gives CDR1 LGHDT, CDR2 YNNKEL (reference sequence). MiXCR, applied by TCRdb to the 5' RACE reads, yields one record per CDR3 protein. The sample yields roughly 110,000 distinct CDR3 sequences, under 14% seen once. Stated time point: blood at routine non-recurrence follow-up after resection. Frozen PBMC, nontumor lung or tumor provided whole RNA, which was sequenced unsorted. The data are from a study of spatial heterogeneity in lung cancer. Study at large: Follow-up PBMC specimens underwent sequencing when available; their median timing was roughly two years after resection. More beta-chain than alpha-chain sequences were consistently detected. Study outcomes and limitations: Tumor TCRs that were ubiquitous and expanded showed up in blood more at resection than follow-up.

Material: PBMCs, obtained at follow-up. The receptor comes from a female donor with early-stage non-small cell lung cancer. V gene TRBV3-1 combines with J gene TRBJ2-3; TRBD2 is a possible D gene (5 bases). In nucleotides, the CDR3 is TGTGCCAGCAGCTATCGTGACTTCGGGGAGAGGTATTTT. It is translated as CASSYRDFGERYF.